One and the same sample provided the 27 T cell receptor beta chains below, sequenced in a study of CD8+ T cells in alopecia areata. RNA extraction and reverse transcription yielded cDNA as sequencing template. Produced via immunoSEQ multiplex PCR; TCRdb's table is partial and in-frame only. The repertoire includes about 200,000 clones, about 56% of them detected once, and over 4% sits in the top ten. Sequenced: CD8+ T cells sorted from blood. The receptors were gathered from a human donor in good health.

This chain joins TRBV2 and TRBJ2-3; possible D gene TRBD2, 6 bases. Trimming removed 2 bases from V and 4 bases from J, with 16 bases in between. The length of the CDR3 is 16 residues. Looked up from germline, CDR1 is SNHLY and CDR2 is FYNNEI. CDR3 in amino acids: CASSEKGDWEADTQYF. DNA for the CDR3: TGTGCCAGCAGTGAAAAGGGAGACTGGGAGGCAGATACGCAGTATTTT.

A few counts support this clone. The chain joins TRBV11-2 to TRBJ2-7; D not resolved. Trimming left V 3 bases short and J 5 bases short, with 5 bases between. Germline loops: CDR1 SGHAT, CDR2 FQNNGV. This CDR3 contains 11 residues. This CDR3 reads CASSLGHEQYF. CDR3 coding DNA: TGTGCCAGCAGCTTGGGCCACGAGCAGTACTTC.

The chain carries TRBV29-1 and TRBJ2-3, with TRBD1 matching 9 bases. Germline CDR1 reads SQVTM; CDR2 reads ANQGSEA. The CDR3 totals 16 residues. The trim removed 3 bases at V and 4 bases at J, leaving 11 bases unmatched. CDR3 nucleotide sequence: TGCAGCGTTGATGGTACTCGGACAGGGGTGGCAGATACGCAGTATTTT. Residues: CSVDGTRTGVADTQYF.

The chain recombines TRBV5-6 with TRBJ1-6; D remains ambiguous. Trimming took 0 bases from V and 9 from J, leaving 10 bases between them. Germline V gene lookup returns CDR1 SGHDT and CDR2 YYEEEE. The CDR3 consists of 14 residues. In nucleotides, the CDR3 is TGTGCCAGCAGCTTGGGGCCGGCTGGTTCACCCCTCCACTTT. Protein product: CASSLGPAGSPLHF.

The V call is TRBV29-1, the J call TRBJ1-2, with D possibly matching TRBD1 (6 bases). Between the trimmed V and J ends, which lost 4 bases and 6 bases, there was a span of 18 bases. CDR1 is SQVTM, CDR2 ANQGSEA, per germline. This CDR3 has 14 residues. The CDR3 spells CSVGVPDRSDGYTF. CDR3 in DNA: TGCAGCGTTGGGGTGCCGGACAGATCGGATGGCTACACCTTC.

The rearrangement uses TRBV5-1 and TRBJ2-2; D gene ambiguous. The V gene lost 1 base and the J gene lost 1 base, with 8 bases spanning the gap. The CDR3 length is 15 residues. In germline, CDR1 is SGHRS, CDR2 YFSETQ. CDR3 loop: CASSLLQWNTGELFF. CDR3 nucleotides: TGCGCCAGCAGCTTGTTACAATGGAACACCGGGGAGCTGTTTTTT.

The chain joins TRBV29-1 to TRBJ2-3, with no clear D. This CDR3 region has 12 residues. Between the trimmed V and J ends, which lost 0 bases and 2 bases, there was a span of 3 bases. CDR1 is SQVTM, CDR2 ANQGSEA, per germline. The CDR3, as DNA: TGCAGCGTTGAAGATTCCACAGATACGCAGTATTTT. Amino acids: CSVEDSTDTQYF.

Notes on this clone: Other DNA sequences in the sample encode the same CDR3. The CDR3 coding sequence is TGCGCCAGCCGAGACTCCTACGAGCAGTACTTC. It codes for CASRDSYEQYF. J is TRBJ2-7 and V is TRBV10-2; D call uncertain. CDR3 length equals 11 residues. Trimming removed 8 bases at V and 0 bases at J, with 5 bases between. Germline V gene sequence: CDR1 WSHSY, CDR2 SAAADI.

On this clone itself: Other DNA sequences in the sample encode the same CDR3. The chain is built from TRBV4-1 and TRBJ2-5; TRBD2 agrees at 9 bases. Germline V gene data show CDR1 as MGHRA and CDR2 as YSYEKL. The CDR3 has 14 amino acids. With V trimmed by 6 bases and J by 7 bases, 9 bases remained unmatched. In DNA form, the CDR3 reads TGCGCCAGCAGTTTTGGGGGGCGGGAGGGGACCCAGTACTTC. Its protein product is CASSFGGREGTQYF.

The CDR3 DNA is TGTGCCAGCAGTTACTCGCAGGGATTCTCTGAAGCTTTCTTT. Amino acids: CASSYSQGFSEAFF. The J gene is TRBJ1-1, the V gene TRBV6-5; D may be TRBD1 (5 bases). V shed 0 bases and J shed 6 bases, with 11 bases lying between them. Germline CDR1 MNHEY, CDR2 SVGAGI. The CDR3 is 14 residues long.

Here the CDR3 DNA reads TGTGCCAGCAGTTCACCTACCCTCGCCAAGGACATTCAGTACTTC. Its protein product is CASSSPTLAKDIQYF. V is TRBV27 and J is TRBJ2-4; D ambiguous. The CDR3 spans 15 residues. With 4 bases removed from V and 8 bases from J, the gap between germline ends came to 18 bases. Germline assignment: CDR1 MNHEY and CDR2 SMNVEV (reference sequence).

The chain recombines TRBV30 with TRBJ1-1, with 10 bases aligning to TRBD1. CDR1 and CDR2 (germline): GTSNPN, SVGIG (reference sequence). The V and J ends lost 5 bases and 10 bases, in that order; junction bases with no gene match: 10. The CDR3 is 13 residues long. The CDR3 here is CAWAPGTGDRAFF. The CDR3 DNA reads TGTGCCTGGGCCCCTGGGACAGGGGATCGAGCTTTCTTT.

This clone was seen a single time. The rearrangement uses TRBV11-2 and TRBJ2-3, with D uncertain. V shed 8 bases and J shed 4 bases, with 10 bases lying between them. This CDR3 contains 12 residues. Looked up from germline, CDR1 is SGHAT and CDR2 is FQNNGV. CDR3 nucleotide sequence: TGTGCCAGCTCCGTTCCCCCAGATACGCAGTATTTT. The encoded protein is CASSVPPDTQYF.

The CDR3 bases are TGCGCCAGCAGCTTGACAGGGGGCTATACTGAAGCTTTCTTT. As protein: CASSLTGGYTEAFF. This sequence joins TRBV5-1 and TRBJ1-1; 9 nucleotides agree with TRBD1. V trimming: 1 base; J trimming: 5 bases; junction bases outside the gene matches: 3. Germline V gene sequence: CDR1 SGHRS, CDR2 YFSETQ. The CDR3 sequence is 14 residues long.

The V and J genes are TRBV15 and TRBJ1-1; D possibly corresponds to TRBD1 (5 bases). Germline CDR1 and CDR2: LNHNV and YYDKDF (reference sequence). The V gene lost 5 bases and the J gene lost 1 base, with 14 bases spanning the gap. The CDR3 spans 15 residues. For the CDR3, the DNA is TGTGCCACCAGCTTCTCGGGGGGGAGGAACACTGAAGCTTTCTTT. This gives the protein CATSFSGGRNTEAFF. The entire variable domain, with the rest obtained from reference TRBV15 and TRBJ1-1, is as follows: DAMVIQNPRYQVTQFGKPVTLSCSQTLNHNVMYWYQQKSSQAPKLLFHYYDKDFNNEADTPDNFQSRRPNTSFCFLDIRSPGLGDTAMYLCATSFSGGRNTEAFFGQGTRLTVV.

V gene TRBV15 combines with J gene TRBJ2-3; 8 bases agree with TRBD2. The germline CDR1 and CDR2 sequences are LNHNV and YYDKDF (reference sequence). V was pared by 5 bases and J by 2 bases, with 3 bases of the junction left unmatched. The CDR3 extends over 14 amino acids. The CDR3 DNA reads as TGTGCCACCAGCTTGCGGGGGGACACAGATACGCAGTATTTT. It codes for CATSLRGDTDTQYF.

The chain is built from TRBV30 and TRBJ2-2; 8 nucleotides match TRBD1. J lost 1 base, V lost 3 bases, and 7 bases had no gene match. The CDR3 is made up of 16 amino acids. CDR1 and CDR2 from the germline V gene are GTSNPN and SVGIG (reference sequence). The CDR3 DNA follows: TGTGCCTGGAGGGGGTACGGGACAGGGAACACCGGGGAGCTGTTTTTT. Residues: CAWRGYGTGNTGELFF.

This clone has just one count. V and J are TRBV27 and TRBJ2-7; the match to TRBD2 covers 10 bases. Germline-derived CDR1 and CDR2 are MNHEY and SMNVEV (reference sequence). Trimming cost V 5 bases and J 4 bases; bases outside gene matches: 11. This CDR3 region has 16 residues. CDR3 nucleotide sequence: TGTGCCAGCAGTACCGGTCTGCTAGCGGGGGAGTACGAGCAGTACTTC. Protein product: CASSTGLLAGEYEQYF.

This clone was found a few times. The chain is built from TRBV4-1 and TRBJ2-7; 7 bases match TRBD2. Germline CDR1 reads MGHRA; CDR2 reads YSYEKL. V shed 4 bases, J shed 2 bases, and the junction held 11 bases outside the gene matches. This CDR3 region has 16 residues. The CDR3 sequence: CASSPAGQVFTYEQYF. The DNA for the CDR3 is TGCGCCAGCAGCCCAGCGGGGCAGGTATTTACCTACGAGCAGTACTTC.

DNA of the CDR3: TGTGCCAGCAGTTTATACCCCCCGGGACAGGGTAACTACGAGCAGTACTTC. It codes for CASSLYPPGQGNYEQYF. V is TRBV27 and J is TRBJ2-7, with 9 bases lining up with TRBD1. Per germline, CDR1 MNHEY and CDR2 SMNVEV (reference sequence). The V gene end was trimmed by 1 base and the J gene end by 3 bases; junction bases not matched to a gene: 10. This CDR3 is 17 amino acids long.

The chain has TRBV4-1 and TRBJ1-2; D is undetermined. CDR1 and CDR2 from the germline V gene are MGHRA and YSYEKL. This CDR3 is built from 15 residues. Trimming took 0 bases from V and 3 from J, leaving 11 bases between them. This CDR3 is CASSQDRGLYYGYTF. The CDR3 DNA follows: TGCGCCAGCAGCCAAGATCGGGGTTTGTACTATGGCTACACCTTC.

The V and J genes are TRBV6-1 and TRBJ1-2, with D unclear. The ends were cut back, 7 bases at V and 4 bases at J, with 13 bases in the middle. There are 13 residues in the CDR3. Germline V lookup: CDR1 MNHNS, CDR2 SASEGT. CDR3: CASNTAPFYGYTF. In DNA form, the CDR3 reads TGTGCCAGCAACACGGCGCCTTTCTATGGCTACACCTTC.

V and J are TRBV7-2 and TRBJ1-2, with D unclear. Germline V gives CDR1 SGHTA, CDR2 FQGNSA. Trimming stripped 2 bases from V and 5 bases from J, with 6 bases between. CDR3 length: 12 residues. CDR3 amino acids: CASSLTEYGYTF. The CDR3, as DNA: TGTGCCAGCAGCTTAACAGAGTATGGCTACACCTTC. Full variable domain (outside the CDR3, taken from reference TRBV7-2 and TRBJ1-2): GAGVSQSPSNKVTEKGKDVELRCDPISGHTALYWYRQSLGQGLEFLIYFQGNSAPDKSGLPSDRFSAERTGGSVSTLTIQRTQQEDSAVYLCASSLTEYGYTFGSGTRLTVV.

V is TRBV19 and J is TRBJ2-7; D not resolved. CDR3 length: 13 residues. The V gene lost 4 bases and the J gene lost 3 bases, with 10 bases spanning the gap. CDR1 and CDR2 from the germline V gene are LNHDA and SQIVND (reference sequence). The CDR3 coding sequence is TGTGCCAGTAGTAATTCTCCAGGCTACGAGCAGTACTTC. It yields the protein CASSNSPGYEQYF.

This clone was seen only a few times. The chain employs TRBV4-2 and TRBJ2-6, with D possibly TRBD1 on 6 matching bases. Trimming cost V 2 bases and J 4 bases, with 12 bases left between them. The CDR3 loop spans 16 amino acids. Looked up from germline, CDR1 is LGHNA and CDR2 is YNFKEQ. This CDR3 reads CASSQSSGTGANVLTF. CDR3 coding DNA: TGTGCCAGCAGCCAATCCTCCGGGACAGGGGCCAACGTCCTGACTTTC.

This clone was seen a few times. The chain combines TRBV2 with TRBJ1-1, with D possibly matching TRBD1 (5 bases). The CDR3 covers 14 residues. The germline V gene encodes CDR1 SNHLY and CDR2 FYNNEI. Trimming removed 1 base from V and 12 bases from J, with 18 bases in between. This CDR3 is CASSEVEGQGRTFF. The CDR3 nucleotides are TGTGCCAGCAGTGAAGTGGAAGGGCAGGGTAGAACTTTCTTT.

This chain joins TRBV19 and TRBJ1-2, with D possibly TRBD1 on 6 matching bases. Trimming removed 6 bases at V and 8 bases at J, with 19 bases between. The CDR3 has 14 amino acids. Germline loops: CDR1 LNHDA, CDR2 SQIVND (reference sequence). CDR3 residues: CASSPTGPLGGYTF. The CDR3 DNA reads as TGTGCCAGTAGCCCTACAGGGCCCCTTGGAGGCTACACCTTC.